This TCR beta chain was sequenced during a study of vaccination and CD4 T cells after COVID-19. Treatment given: roughly 10-day PBMC culture with coronavirus spike peptide pools or control peptides (ViraFEST assay). Cultured CD4+ T cells had their DNA profiled by the Oncomine TCR Beta short-read assay. TCRdb re-analysed the PCR reads in MiXCR, keeping a single row per CDR3 protein. The sample has roughly 19,000 distinct CDR3 sequences; approximately 51% are singletons. About this clonotype: No antigen is known for it.

This CDR3 region has 15 residues. Trimming cost V 4 bases and J 2 bases, with 12 bases left between them. Per the germline V gene, CDR1 is SNHLY and CDR2 is FYNNEI. The rearrangement uses TRBV2 and TRBJ1-3; TRBD1 might be the D (6 bases). The sequence was collected from a human donor who had recovered from COVID-19. Input material: CD4+ T cells from blood, cultured in vitro. The CDR3 region is CASSAYREAGNTIYF. The CDR3 nucleotides read TGTGCCAGCAGTGCTTACAGGGAAGCTGGAAACACCATATATTTT.